This is a list of T cell receptor beta chains from one sample in a study of blood T cell repertoires in COVID-19. Repertoires were generated with immunoSEQ multiplex PCR, while TCRdb's copy carries only in-frame clones and drops some. The sample contains over 100,000 clones, approximately 81% of which appear only once. Specimen: peripheral blood. Every receptor here comes from a man in his forties with acute or convalescent COVID-19. The CDR3 runs from the conserved cysteine through the conserved F or W. The D gene is left open where the match is weak. The size field is filled for only some rows; it gives once, few, many or a size class.

>TRBD1|TRBV2|TRBJ1-6|NA
CASRGTGVSLNSPLHF
TGTGCCAGCAGGGGGACAGGAGTAAGTCTAAATTCACCCCTCCACTTT
>NA|TRBV12-3/TRBV12-4|TRBJ2-7|NA
CASSLTLYEQYF
TGTGCCAGCAGTTTAACTCTCTACGAGCAGTACTTC
>NA|TRBV7-2|TRBJ2-5|NA
CASSLPVQETQYF
TGTGCCAGCAGCTTACCGGTTCAAGAGACCCAGTACTTC
>TRBD1|TRBV27|TRBJ1-4|NA
CASSPTGRYEKLFF
TGTGCCAGCAGTCCGACAGGGCGGTATGAAAAACTGTTTTTT
>TRBD1|TRBV9|TRBJ2-7|once
CASSVGQTGSYEQYF
TGTGCCAGCAGCGTAGGGCAGACAGGGTCCTACGAGCAGTACTTC
>NA|TRBV3-1/TRBV3-2|TRBJ2-7|NA
CASTNGGAFTTKSSYEQYF
TGTGCCAGCACGAATGGTGGGGCCTTCACTACCAAGAGCTCCTACGAGCAGTACTTC
>TRBD2|TRBV24-1|TRBJ2-1|NA
CATSDPSGSAYNEQFF
TGTGCCACCAGTGACCCTAGCGGGAGTGCCTACAATGAGCAGTTCTTC
>TRBD2|TRBV6-6|TRBJ2-5|NA
CASSYSASGAPETQYF
TGTGCCAGCAGTTACTCTGCTAGCGGGGCCCCGGAGACCCAGTACTTC
>NA|TRBV6-5|TRBJ1-1|once
CASSYGEATEAFF
TGTGCCAGCAGTTACGGGGAGGCCACTGAAGCTTTCTTT
>NA|TRBV5-4|TRBJ2-7|NA
CASSLGVEGFEQYF
TGTGCCAGCAGCTTGGGTGTGGAGGGATTCGAGCAGTACTTC